These 18 T cell receptor beta chains were all obtained from the same sample, sequenced in a study of cytomegalovirus exposure and HLA in healthy donors. Primers: 60 Vbeta forward and 13 Jbeta reverse. Libraries were prepared by immunoSEQ multiplex PCR; TCRdb keeps only in-frame clonotypes and omits some of them. The sample contains 150,000 or so clones, approximately 80% of which appear only once. Sequencing was carried out using PBMCs. These receptors were collected from a middle-aged woman in good health and CMV-seropositive.

The chain links TRBV6-5 to TRBJ1-1; D possibly corresponds to TRBD1 (5 bases). The V gene lost 6 bases and the J gene lost 1 base, with 15 bases spanning the gap. There are 15 residues in the CDR3. Germline CDR1 and CDR2: MNHEY and SVGAGI. The CDR3 sequence: CASRGAGLGNTEAFF. CDR3 coding DNA: TGTGCCAGCAGGGGTGCAGGGTTGGGGAACACTGAAGCTTTCTTT.

The chain links TRBV27 to TRBJ1-5; the match to TRBD1 covers 7 bases. J was trimmed by 4 bases and V by 8 bases; bases with no gene match: 2. The CDR3 is made up of 12 amino acids. Germline values: CDR1 MNHEY, CDR2 SMNVEV (reference sequence). Here the CDR3 DNA reads TGTGCCAGCGGGGACAGTAATCAGCCCCAGCATTTT. This translates into CASGDSNQPQHF.

The sample holds one count of this clone. The chain employs TRBV5-1 and TRBJ2-7, with 7 bases matching TRBD2. In germline, CDR1 is SGHRS, CDR2 YFSETQ. The CDR3 contains 14 residues. V was pared by 4 bases and J by 6 bases, with 10 bases of the junction left unmatched. This CDR3 reads CASSPRREGREQYF. The CDR3 DNA sequence: TGCGCCAGCAGCCCGAGAAGGGAGGGCCGCGAGCAGTACTTC.

V usage is TRBV7-6 and J usage is TRBJ2-1; TRBD2 matches 7 bases. The CDR3 extends over 13 amino acids. Germline trimming cut 4 bases from V and 10 bases from J; bases unmatched to any gene: 7. CDR1 SGHVS and CDR2 FNYEAQ come from the germline V gene. CDR3 in amino acids: CASSSALAEEQFF. CDR3 sequence (DNA): TGTGCCAGCAGCTCGGCGCTAGCGGAAGAGCAGTTCTTC.

This chain links TRBV28 with TRBJ2-3; 10 bases map to TRBD1. Germline V gives CDR1 MDHEN, CDR2 SYDVKM. The CDR3 runs 15 residues. V trimming: 5 bases; J trimming: 5 bases; junction bases outside the gene matches: 7. This chain's CDR3 is CASSPDRGRKDTQYF. DNA for the CDR3: TGTGCCAGCAGTCCCGACAGGGGGCGTAAAGATACGCAGTATTTT.

This clone showed up just a few times. This rearrangement joins TRBV5-1 to TRBJ2-1, with D tentatively TRBD1 (5 bases). This CDR3 has 13 residues. Germline V lookup: CDR1 SGHRS, CDR2 YFSETQ. Trimming stripped 5 bases from V and 13 bases from J, with 19 bases between. The DNA for the CDR3 is TGCGCCAGCAGTTTTCTTGGGGCCGGCGGCCAGTTCTTC. Its protein product is CASSFLGAGGQFF.

The V call is TRBV5-1, the J call TRBJ1-2, with unresolved D. The V gene's germline CDR1 is SGHRS and CDR2 YFSETQ. With 0 bases removed from V and 8 bases from J, the gap between germline ends came to 11 bases. This CDR3 spans 13 amino acids. The CDR3 protein is CASSLGVTDGYTF. DNA of the CDR3: TGCGCCAGCAGCTTGGGAGTGACTGACGGCTACACCTTC.

The chain employs TRBV5-1 and TRBJ2-5; tentatively, D is TRBD1 (5 bases). Germline CDR1 SGHRS, CDR2 YFSETQ. V dropped 5 bases and J dropped 5 bases, with 19 bases sitting between them. The CDR3 is 15 residues long. CDR3 region: CASSEDGASTETQYF. The CDR3 bases are TGCGCCAGCAGTGAGGATGGGGCATCTACGGAGACCCAGTACTTC.

This chain links TRBV18 with TRBJ2-7, with 8 bases identical to TRBD1. The CDR3 totals 15 residues. Germline lookup yields CDR1 KGHSH and CDR2 LQKENI. Unmatched junction bases numbered 9, after V lost 1 base and J lost 7 bases. CDR3 coding DNA: TGTGCCAGCTCACCACGTCGAGGACAGGGTGAAGAGCAGTACTTC. Its translation is CASSPRRGQGEEQYF.

The chain is built from TRBV28 and TRBJ2-4, with a weak D call TRBD1 (6 bases). This CDR3 has 15 residues. Trimming cost V 3 bases and J 3 bases, with 12 bases left between them. Looked up from germline, CDR1 is MDHEN and CDR2 is SYDVKM. The chain's CDR3 is CASSFLGAVKNIQYF. CDR3 coding DNA: TGTGCCAGCAGTTTTTTGGGGGCCGTCAAAAACATTCAGTACTTC.

The chain uses TRBV7-2 and TRBJ2-7, with 9 bases lining up with TRBD2. CDR1 and CDR2 (germline): SGHTA, FQGNSA. This CDR3 comprises 17 residues. J lost 4 bases, V lost 4 bases, and 14 bases had no gene match. CDR3 protein: CASSSFPASGIYYEQYF. CDR3 coding DNA: TGTGCCAGCAGCTCCTTCCCGGCTAGCGGGATATATTACGAGCAGTACTTC.

The chain joins TRBV10-1 to TRBJ2-7, with TRBD1 identical over 7 bases. The CDR3 loop spans 13 amino acids. Germline CDR1 WNHNN, CDR2 SYGVQD (reference sequence). With 6 bases clipped from V and 6 bases from J, the junction kept 8 bases outside the gene matches. The CDR3 region has the DNA TGCGCCAGCAGCAACTCGGGACAGACCGAGCAGTACTTC. It specifies CASSNSGQTEQYF.

The J gene is TRBJ2-7, the V gene TRBV7-8, with D maybe TRBD2 (6 bases). From germline, CDR1 is SGHVS and CDR2 FQNEAQ. This CDR3 has 14 amino acids. The V end lost 5 bases, the J end lost 3 bases, and 14 bases lay between the germline ends. CDR3 in DNA: TGTGCCAGCAGCCACGGGGGACCCCGCTACGAGCAGTACTTC. It is translated as CASSHGGPRYEQYF.

This sequence joins TRBV5-4 and TRBJ2-5, with 10 positions matching TRBD2. Trimming removed 4 bases from V and 4 bases from J; junction bases left unmatched: 10. In germline, CDR1 is SGHNT, CDR2 YYREEE (reference sequence). The CDR3 contains 16 residues. DNA of the CDR3: TGTGCCAGCAGCCCTGAAAGCGGGAGGGGGGGAGAGACCCAGTACTTC. It encodes CASSPESGRGGETQYF.

J is TRBJ1-2 and V is TRBV10-2, with D possibly TRBD1 on 5 matching bases. Trimming removed 8 bases at V and 2 bases at J, with 12 bases between. There are 13 residues in the CDR3. Germline-derived CDR1 and CDR2 are WSHSY and SAAADI. CDR3 in amino acids: CASGAGLNYGYTF. The CDR3 bases are TGCGCCAGCGGGGCAGGACTAAACTATGGCTACACCTTC.

The CDR3 here is CASSFRTGGNEQYF. The DNA of the CDR3 is TGTGCCAGCAGCTTCAGGACAGGGGGGAACGAGCAGTACTTC. The chain carries TRBV5-5 and TRBJ2-7; TRBD1 agrees at 10 bases. Looked up from germline, CDR1 is SGHKS and CDR2 is YYEKEE (reference sequence). Trimming took 2 bases from V and 5 from J; bases not matched to a gene: 4. This CDR3 region has 14 residues.

This rearrangement joins TRBV5-4 to TRBJ2-3, with D perhaps matching TRBD2 (6 bases). Germline V CDR1 and CDR2: SGHNT, YYREEE (reference sequence). Trimming left V 2 bases short and J 2 bases short, with 15 bases between. The CDR3 spans 16 residues. In DNA, the CDR3 is TGTGCCAGCAGCTTCATAGCGGACTCCTTCACAGATACGCAGTATTTT. This gives the protein CASSFIADSFTDTQYF.

V is TRBV10-2 and J is TRBJ2-4, with D possibly TRBD2 on 7 matching bases. The CDR3 sequence is 16 residues long. Germline assignment: CDR1 WSHSY and CDR2 SAAADI. V gave up 0 bases and J gave up 7 bases, with 16 bases separating them. In DNA form, the CDR3 reads TGCGCCAGCAGTGAGTCTGTGGGGGGGCCGAGGAACATTCAGTACTTC. Residues: CASSESVGGPRNIQYF.